This paragraph reports one TCR beta chain. The antigen remains unidentified. Each donor was nominally healthy when sampled (though unrecorded immune exposures were likely). Both 60 Vbeta primers and 13 Jbeta primers went into the PCR. This table comes from immunoSEQ multiplex PCR, and its TCRdb copy is limited to in-frame clones, with some not included. Of about 130,000 clones listed, around four fifths are singletons. The ends were cut back, 2 bases at V and 4 bases at J, with 12 bases in the middle. This CDR3 spans 15 amino acids. Germline CDR1 is KGHSH and CDR2 is LQKENI. The sample originates from a study of cytomegalovirus exposure and HLA in healthy donors. Study results and caveats: It was assumed in the presence/absence analyses that sequencing depth was roughly uniform across donors. Researchers counted roughly 150 TCR beta chains as cytomegalovirus-associated. Per published accounts, TCR beta sequences correctly predicted the HLA-A and HLA-B alleles of most subjects.

This receptor was obtained from a human donor in good health. This chain joins TRBV18 and TRBJ2-1, with D hard to call. The sequenced material came from PBMCs. Here the CDR3 DNA reads TGTGCCAGCTCACCATCCGAGGAGTTTTACAATGAGCAGTTCTTC. Translation gives CASSPSEEFYNEQFF.